This entry lists 18 T cell receptor beta chains sequenced from one sample in a study of blood T cell repertoires in COVID-19. Using immunoSEQ multiplex PCR, the repertoire was profiled, and TCRdb retains in-frame clones only, with some absent. The sample yields approximately 180,000 clones, 75% to 90% seen once. The sample comprised PBMCs or T cells enriched from blood (not recorded which). Receptors originate from a woman in her thirties or forties with acute COVID-19.

V usage is TRBV10-3 and J usage is TRBJ2-3, with D tentatively TRBD2 (5 bases). This CDR3 region has 15 residues. CDR1 and CDR2 (germline): ENHRY, SYGVKD. Trimming took 10 bases from V and 0 from J, leaving 17 bases between them. The CDR3 sequence: CATWKAEPSTDTQYF. The CDR3 DNA reads TGTGCCACCTGGAAAGCGGAGCCTAGCACAGATACGCAGTATTTT.

This chain links TRBV5-1 with TRBJ1-1, with D perhaps TRBD1 (6 bases). This CDR3 region has 16 residues. V dropped 4 bases and J dropped 1 base, with 17 bases sitting between them. Per germline, CDR1 SGHRS and CDR2 YFSETQ. The CDR3 coding sequence is TGCGCCAGCAGCCCCGAAACAGGGAAGTCGAACACTGAAGCTTTCTTT. Amino acid sequence: CASSPETGKSNTEAFF.

This clone was observed a handful of times. The genes are TRBV7-3 and TRBJ2-2; TRBD1 agrees at 7 bases. This CDR3 has 15 residues. Germline V CDR1 and CDR2: SGHTA, FQGTGA. V trimming: 5 bases; J trimming: 5 bases; junction bases outside the gene matches: 8. The CDR3 DNA reads TGTGCCAGCAGCAAGACCGGGACAGCAACCGGGGAGCTGTTTTTT. Protein sequence: CASSKTGTATGELFF.

This chain links TRBV11-2 with TRBJ2-3; possibly TRBD1 for D (5 bases). The CDR3 has 14 residues. V lost 0 bases to trimming and J lost 6 bases, with 10 bases between them. The germline V gene encodes CDR1 SGHAT and CDR2 FQNNGV. The CDR3 loop is CASSLDPGPDTQYF. CDR3 bases: TGTGCCAGCAGCTTAGATCCAGGGCCGGATACGCAGTATTTT.

This chain joins TRBV7-9 and TRBJ1-2; D unresolved. V was shortened by 1 base and J by 4 bases, with 7 bases between the two germline ends. Germline V gene data show CDR1 as SEHNR and CDR2 as FQNEAQ (reference sequence). The CDR3 has 13 amino acids. Here the CDR3 reads CASSLGAGYGYTF. For the CDR3, the DNA is TGTGCCAGCAGCTTAGGAGCGGGCTATGGCTACACCTTC.

The gene calls are TRBV2 and TRBJ1-5; TRBD1 is a possible D gene (6 bases). Germline CDR1 SNHLY, CDR2 FYNNEI. The CDR3 has 15 residues. Trimming removed 3 bases from V and 1 base from J, with 10 bases in between. Here the CDR3 reads CASSDGGASNQPQHF. The CDR3 coding sequence is TGTGCCAGCAGTGATGGGGGGGCGAGCAATCAGCCCCAGCATTTT. Filled out from reference TRBV2 and TRBJ1-5, the complete variable domain reads EPEVTQTPSHQVTQMGQEVILRCVPISNHLYFYWYRQILGQKVEFLVSFYNNEISEKSEIFDDQFSVERPDGSNFTLKIRSTKLEDSAMYFCASSDGGASNQPQHFGDGTRLSIL.

This clone has a single count. The CDR3 nucleotides are TGTGCCAGTTCGGGAGAGATTTACAATGAGCAGTTCTTC. Its protein is CASSGEIYNEQFF. The chain uses TRBV19 and TRBJ2-1; TRBD2 is a possible D gene (6 bases). Trimming removed 8 bases at V and 4 bases at J, with 12 bases between. Germline CDR1 LNHDA, CDR2 SQIVND (reference sequence). The CDR3 length is 13 residues.

This chain uses TRBV30 with TRBJ2-5, with TRBD1 matching over 9 bases. J was trimmed by 4 bases and V by 4 bases; bases with no gene match: 4. This CDR3 is 13 amino acids long. Germline V lookup: CDR1 GTSNPN, CDR2 SVGIG (reference sequence). CDR3 sequence reads: CAWIGTGIETQYF. Here the CDR3 DNA reads TGTGCCTGGATCGGGACAGGGATAGAGACCCAGTACTTC.

The chain is built from TRBV5-6 and TRBJ1-1; maybe TRBD1 (5 bases). Germline values: CDR1 SGHDT, CDR2 YYEEEE. This CDR3 spans 15 amino acids. V was cut by 6 bases and J by 0 bases, with 15 bases left in between. In DNA form, the CDR3 reads TGTGCCAGCACCAATTACAGGAGTCTGAACACTGAAGCTTTCTTT. Encoded protein: CASTNYRSLNTEAFF.

The chain has TRBV7-2 and TRBJ2-5; tentative D call: TRBD2 (6 bases). The CDR3 has 15 residues. V lost 5 bases to trimming and J lost 5 bases, with 18 bases between them. Germline lookup yields CDR1 SGHTA and CDR2 FQGNSA. DNA for the CDR3: TGTGCCAGCAGCACATATTCTTCGGGAGACGAGACCCAGTACTTC. Translated: CASSTYSSGDETQYF.

J is TRBJ2-2 and V is TRBV27; 7 nucleotides agree with TRBD1. The CDR3 covers 13 residues. Unmatched junction bases numbered 7, after V lost 9 bases and J lost 6 bases. Germline V lookup: CDR1 MNHEY, CDR2 SMNVEV (reference sequence). CDR3 sequence reads: CASRRRGPGELFF. In nucleotides, the CDR3 is TGTGCCAGTAGACGAAGGGGGCCCGGGGAGCTGTTTTTT.

The chain has TRBV7-6 and TRBJ2-3; no clear D. The CDR3 covers 14 residues. Between the trimmed V and J ends, which lost 1 base and 1 base, there was a span of 6 bases. CDR1 and CDR2 (germline): SGHVS, FNYEAQ. This CDR3 is CASSLDAGTDTQYF. CDR3 bases: TGTGCCAGCAGCTTAGACGCGGGCACAGATACGCAGTATTTT.

This chain connects TRBV11-2 to TRBJ1-6; 9 positions agree with TRBD1. V shed 6 bases and J 6 bases; nucleotides not matched to a gene: 9. Germline CDR1 SGHAT, CDR2 FQNNGV. This CDR3 is 16 amino acids long. The DNA of the CDR3 is TGTGCCAGCAGTTTCAGGACAGGGGAAGTTAATTCACCCCTCCACTTT. It translates to CASSFRTGEVNSPLHF.

V gene TRBV4-1 combines with J gene TRBJ2-1; TRBD2 agrees at 10 bases. Germline lookup yields CDR1 MGHRA and CDR2 YSYEKL. Trimming took 1 base from V and 1 from J; bases not matched to a gene: 13. This CDR3 comprises 20 residues. CDR3 loop: CASSQVSSGGVRGSYNEQFF. The CDR3 DNA reads TGCGCCAGCAGCCAAGTTTCAAGCGGGGGGGTCAGAGGTTCCTACAATGAGCAGTTCTTC.

The V call is TRBV5-6, the J call TRBJ1-3; tentatively, D is TRBD1 (6 bases). In germline, CDR1 is SGHDT, CDR2 YYEEEE. Trimming shortened V by 4 bases and J by 3 bases, and 26 bases separated the two germline ends. The CDR3 spans 19 residues. In DNA, the CDR3 is TGTGCCAGCAGCACCCTTGGGATGGGGGGGCGATCTGGTGGAAACACCATATATTTT. This gives the protein CASSTLGMGGRSGGNTIYF.

The chain combines TRBV6-6 with TRBJ2-5, with 8 bases identical to TRBD1. CDR1 and CDR2 from the germline V gene are MNHNY and SVGAGI (reference sequence). This CDR3 contains 16 residues. J gave up 2 bases and V 6 bases, and 11 bases lay outside the gene matches. The CDR3: CASRTSMGQAQETQYF. The CDR3 DNA is TGTGCCAGCAGGACCAGTATGGGACAGGCACAAGAGACCCAGTACTTC.

The CDR3 DNA reads as TGTGCCAGCAGCTTGGCCATAGCGGGAGGCTACAATGAGCAGTTCTTC. The encoded protein is CASSLAIAGGYNEQFF. This chain links TRBV5-6 with TRBJ2-1; 10 bases agree with TRBD2. V gave up 0 bases and J gave up 3 bases; unmatched junction bases: 3. The CDR3 runs to 16 residues. The germline V gene encodes CDR1 SGHDT and CDR2 YYEEEE.

The chain carries TRBV7-8 and TRBJ2-1; D is possibly TRBD2 (7 bases). Trimming cost V 7 bases and J 9 bases, with 25 bases left between them. The CDR3 is 16 residues long. CDR1 SGHVS and CDR2 FQNEAQ come from the germline V gene. Here the CDR3 DNA reads TGTGCCAGCAACCCCAAGGGGGGGGAGGGAAAGATTGAGCAGTTCTTC. This sequence encodes CASNPKGGEGKIEQFF.